This T cell receptor beta chain stems from a study of OX40 agonist ivuxolimab in advanced cancers. For the wider study: The costimulatory receptor OX40 (CD134) was targeted by ivuxolimab, a fully human IgG2 agonistic monoclonal antibody. Intravenous ivuxolimab was administered to patients every 2 weeks at six dose levels: 0.01, 0.1, 0.3, 1.5, 3 and 10 mg/kg. Of the approximately 54 patients in dose escalation, about 20 had hepatocellular carcinoma, some 15 had melanoma, 9 had renal cell carcinoma and 9 had head and neck cancer. In the dose-escalation cohort, more than 80% of patients were male, and the mean age was 60 years with a range of roughly 20 to 80. Patients were allowed to have had prior anti-PD-1, anti-PD-L1 or anti-CTLA-4 therapy, and 30% to 50% of the dose-escalation patients had previously received checkpoint inhibitors. Three dose-escalation patients achieved partial responses, one with hepatocellular carcinoma and two with cutaneous melanoma. The point of sequencing TCRbeta in the periphery was to test whether ivuxolimab changed TCR sequence diversity and drove clonal T-cell expansion. The paper covers the monotherapy dose-escalation part of the phase I ivuxolimab trial, which included N of about 50 patients.

On the study overall, not on this receptor specifically: Low levels of normalized T-cell clonal expansion were also seen in some patients who did not respond. The antigen specificity of the clonally expanded peripheral T cells was not determined. In partial responders in the 0.1-3.0 mg/kg groups, normalized peripheral clonal expansion was found to be among the lowest, especially among CD8+ T cells. After ivuxolimab, more expanded clones were found on average in CD8+ T cells than in CD4+ T cells. Clonal expansion of both CD4+ and CD8+ blood T cells was observed from baseline to week 6 at doses 0.1 to 3.0 mg/kg.

Genomic DNA was extracted from sorted cells for sequencing of the TCRbeta CDR3 region. The immunoSEQ Assay was used to sequence the TCRbeta CDR3 regions. The clones in this table, taken by TCRdb from immuneACCESS, are in-frame only. Not every clone is retained; where verified, under half of the shortfall comes from an unresolved V gene, and the cause of the rest is unknown. The sample contains roughly 23,000 clones, almost 85% of them found a single time. Under 40% of the sample rests with the top ten. Patients with a history of autoimmune disease or receiving systemic immunosuppression were excluded from the trial. Peripheral blood for TCR sequencing was drawn from every dose cohort at baseline, at cycle 4 day 1 and at cycle 7 day 1. Samples were obtained from an open-label, multicenter, first-in-human phase I dose-escalation trial of ivuxolimab. The trial enrolled adults with locally advanced or metastatic head and neck squamous cell, hepatocellular, melanoma or renal cell carcinoma. Before TCR sequencing, CD4+ and CD8+ T cells were separately sorted from peripheral blood.

Notes on this clone: Its binding antigen is unknown. No base quality information exists; no much larger clone differs at one position.

Looking up the germline V gene yields CDR1 SGDLS and CDR2 YYNGEE. Inclusive of the bounding cysteine and phenylalanine, the CDR3 is 16 residues long. Only CDR3 DNA remains: 48 bases, in frame from the first base. Clipping removes 3 bases from V and 0 bases from J, with 6 as the unmatched junction base count. The specimen was CD4+ or CD8+ T cells sorted from blood, collected in a trial of the OX40 agonist ivuxolimab. The sequence is built from TRBV9 and TRBJ2-3, with 8 junctional bases fitting TRBD1. The sequence came from an adult with an advanced solid tumor such as melanoma, head and neck, liver or kidney cancer. Read as DNA, the sequence is TGTGCCAGCAGCGCCCGGGACAGGCTAAGCACAGATACGCAGTATTTT. This yields the protein CASSARDRLSTDTQYF.